Following are 4 T cell receptor beta chains from one sample sequenced in a study of blood T cell repertoires in COVID-19. Here immunoSEQ multiplex PCR was the method, and the copy in TCRdb shows in-frame clones only, minus some. The sample lists roughly 320,000 clones, around nine tenths occurring once. Sequencing was performed on PBMCs or T cells enriched from blood (not recorded which). The source is a woman under 40 who had been exposed to COVID-19.

The J gene is TRBJ1-2, the V gene TRBV7-8, with D possibly being TRBD1 (5 bases). Germline lookup yields CDR1 SGHVS and CDR2 FQNEAQ. Trimming pared 2 bases from V and 4 bases from J, leaving 11 bases between. The CDR3 extends over 14 amino acids. The CDR3 here is CASSLSAGFYGYTF. CDR3 sequence (DNA): TGTGCCAGCAGCTTAAGTGCAGGGTTCTATGGCTACACCTTC.

This rearrangement joins TRBV2 to TRBJ1-1, with 8 nucleotides matching TRBD1. Germline values: CDR1 SNHLY, CDR2 FYNNEI. The CDR3 extends over 14 amino acids. V dropped 10 bases and J dropped 1; count of bases not matched to a gene: 8. This CDR3 reads CAIGAGQENTEAFF. The CDR3 DNA reads as TGTGCCATTGGCGCGGGACAGGAGAACACTGAAGCTTTCTTT.

This clone was recorded only once. V usage is TRBV2 and J usage is TRBJ1-1; D is uncertain. The CDR3 totals 14 residues. Germline assignment: CDR1 SNHLY and CDR2 FYNNEI. With 11 bases removed from V and 1 base from J, the gap between germline ends came to 17 bases. The CDR3 here is CALFGGRSNTEAFF. The CDR3 bases are TGTGCCCTTTTTGGAGGCAGGTCGAACACTGAAGCTTTCTTT.

This rearrangement joins TRBV27 to TRBJ2-1; D remains ambiguous. V was trimmed by 4 bases and J by 8 bases, leaving 9 bases between them. CDR3 length: 12 residues. Per the germline V gene, CDR1 is MNHEY and CDR2 is SMNVEV (reference sequence). CDR3 region: CASSWVGDEQFF. CDR3 nucleotide sequence: TGTGCCAGCAGTTGGGTGGGCGATGAGCAGTTCTTC.